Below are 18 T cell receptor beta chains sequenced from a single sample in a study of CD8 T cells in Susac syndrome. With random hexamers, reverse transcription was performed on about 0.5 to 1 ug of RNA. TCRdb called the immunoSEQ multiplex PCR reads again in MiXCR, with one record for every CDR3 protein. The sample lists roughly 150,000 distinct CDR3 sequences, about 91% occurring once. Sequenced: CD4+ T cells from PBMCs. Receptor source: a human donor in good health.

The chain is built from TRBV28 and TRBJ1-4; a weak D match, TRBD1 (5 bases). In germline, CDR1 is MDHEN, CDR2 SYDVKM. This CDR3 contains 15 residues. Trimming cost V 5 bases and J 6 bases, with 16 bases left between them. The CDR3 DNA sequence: TGTGCCAGCAGTCCCGGGACCCCCGGCGATGAAAAACTGTTTTTT. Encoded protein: CASSPGTPGDEKLFF.

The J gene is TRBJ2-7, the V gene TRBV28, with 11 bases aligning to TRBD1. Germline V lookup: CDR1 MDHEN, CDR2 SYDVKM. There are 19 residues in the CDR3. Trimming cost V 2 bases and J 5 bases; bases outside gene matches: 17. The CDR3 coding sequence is TGTGCCAGCAGTTTACCCCCCACCCCACCAGGACAGGGGGCAGACGAGCAGTACTTC. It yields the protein CASSLPPTPPGQGADEQYF. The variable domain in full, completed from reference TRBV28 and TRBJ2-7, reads DVKVTQSSRYLVKRTGEKVFLECVQDMDHENMFWYRQDPGLGLRLIYFSYDVKMKEKGDIPEGYSVSREKKERFSLILESASTNQTSMYLCASSLPPTPPGQGADEQYFGPGTRLTVT.

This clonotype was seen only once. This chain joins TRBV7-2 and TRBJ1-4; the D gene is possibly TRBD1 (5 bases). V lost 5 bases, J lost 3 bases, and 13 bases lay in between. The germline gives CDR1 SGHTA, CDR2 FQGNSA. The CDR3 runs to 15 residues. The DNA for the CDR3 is TGTGCCAGCAGCCAATCCCGACAGTCTAATGAAAAACTGTTTTTT. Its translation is CASSQSRQSNEKLFF.

The CDR3 region has the DNA TGTGCCAGCAGTGAAGATCTGACAGGACAGCCCCAGCATTTT. Its protein product is CASSEDLTGQPQHF. The rearrangement uses TRBV6-1 and TRBJ1-5; a weak D match, TRBD1 (6 bases). Germline V gives CDR1 MNHNS, CDR2 SASEGT. V was cut by 1 base and J by 7 bases, with 11 bases left in between. The CDR3 length is 14 residues.

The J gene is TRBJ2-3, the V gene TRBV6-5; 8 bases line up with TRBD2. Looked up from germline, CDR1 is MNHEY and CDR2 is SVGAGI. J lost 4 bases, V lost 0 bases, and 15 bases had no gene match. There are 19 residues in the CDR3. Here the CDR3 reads CASSYSKWDGRASADTQYF. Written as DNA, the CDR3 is TGTGCCAGCAGTTACTCGAAGTGGGACGGGAGGGCCTCGGCAGATACGCAGTATTTT.

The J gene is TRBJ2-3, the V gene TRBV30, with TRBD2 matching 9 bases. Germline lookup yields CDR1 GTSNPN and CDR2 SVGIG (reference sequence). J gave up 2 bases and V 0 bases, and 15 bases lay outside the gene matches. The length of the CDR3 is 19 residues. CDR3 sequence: CAWSVTRRLAGYPTDTQYF. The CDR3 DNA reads TGTGCCTGGAGTGTAACCCGCCGGCTAGCGGGATACCCCACAGATACGCAGTATTTT.

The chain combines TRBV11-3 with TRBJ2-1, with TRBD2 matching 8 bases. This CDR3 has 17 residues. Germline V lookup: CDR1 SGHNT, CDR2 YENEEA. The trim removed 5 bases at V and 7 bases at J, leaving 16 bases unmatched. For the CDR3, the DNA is TGTGCCAGCAGCCTTCGGACTAGCCAGAACTTTAGGAATGAGCAGTTCTTC. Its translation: CASSLRTSQNFRNEQFF.

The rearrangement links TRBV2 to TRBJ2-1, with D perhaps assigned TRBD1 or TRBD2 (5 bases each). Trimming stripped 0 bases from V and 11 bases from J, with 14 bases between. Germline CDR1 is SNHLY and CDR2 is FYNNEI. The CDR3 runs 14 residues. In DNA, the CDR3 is TGTGCCAGCAGTGAAGCTAGGGCTGGGACCAAGCAGTTCTTC. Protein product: CASSEARAGTKQFF.

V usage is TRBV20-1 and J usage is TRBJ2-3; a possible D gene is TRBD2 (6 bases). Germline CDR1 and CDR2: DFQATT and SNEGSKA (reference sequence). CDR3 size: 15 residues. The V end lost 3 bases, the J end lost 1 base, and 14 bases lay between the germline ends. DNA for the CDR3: TGCAGTGCTAGCGGTGGGGGGTTGGGCACAGATACGCAGTATTTT. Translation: CSASGGGLGTDTQYF.

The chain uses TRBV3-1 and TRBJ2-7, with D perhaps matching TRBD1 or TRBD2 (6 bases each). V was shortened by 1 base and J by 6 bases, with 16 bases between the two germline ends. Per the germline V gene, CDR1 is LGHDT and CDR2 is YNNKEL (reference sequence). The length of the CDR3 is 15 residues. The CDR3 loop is CASSQGGHGGAEQYF. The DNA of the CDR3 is TGTGCCAGCAGCCAAGGGGGACATGGAGGGGCCGAGCAGTACTTC.

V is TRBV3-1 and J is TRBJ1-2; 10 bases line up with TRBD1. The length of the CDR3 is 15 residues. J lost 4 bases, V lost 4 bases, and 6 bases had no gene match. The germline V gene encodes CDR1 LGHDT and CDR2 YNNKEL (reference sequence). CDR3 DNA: TGTGCCAGCAGCCGGGACAGGGGCTATCTCTATGGCTACACCTTC. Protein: CASSRDRGYLYGYTF.

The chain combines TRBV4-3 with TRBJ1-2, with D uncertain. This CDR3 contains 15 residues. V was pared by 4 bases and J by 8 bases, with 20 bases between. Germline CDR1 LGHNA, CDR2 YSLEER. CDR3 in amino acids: CASSPGSPLVEGYTF. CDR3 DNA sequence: TGCGCCAGCAGCCCCGGGTCTCCCCTTGTTGAAGGCTACACCTTC.

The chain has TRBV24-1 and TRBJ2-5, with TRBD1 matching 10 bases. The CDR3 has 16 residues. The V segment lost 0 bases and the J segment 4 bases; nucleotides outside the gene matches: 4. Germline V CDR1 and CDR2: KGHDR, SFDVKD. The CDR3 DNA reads TGTGCCACCAGTGATTTGCCGGGACAGGGGCCAGAGACCCAGTACTTC. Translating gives CATSDLPGQGPETQYF.

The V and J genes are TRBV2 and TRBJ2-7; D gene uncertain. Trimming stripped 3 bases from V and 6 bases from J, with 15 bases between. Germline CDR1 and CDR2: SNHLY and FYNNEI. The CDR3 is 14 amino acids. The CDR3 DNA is TGTGCCAGCAGTGAGGCTACCGAGTCGGTCGAGCAGTACTTC. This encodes CASSEATESVEQYF. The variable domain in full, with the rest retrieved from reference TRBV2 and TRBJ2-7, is EPEVTQTPSHQVTQMGQEVILRCVPISNHLYFYWYRQILGQKVEFLVSFYNNEISEKSEIFDDQFSVERPDGSNFTLKIRSTKLEDSAMYFCASSEATESVEQYFGPGTRLTVT.

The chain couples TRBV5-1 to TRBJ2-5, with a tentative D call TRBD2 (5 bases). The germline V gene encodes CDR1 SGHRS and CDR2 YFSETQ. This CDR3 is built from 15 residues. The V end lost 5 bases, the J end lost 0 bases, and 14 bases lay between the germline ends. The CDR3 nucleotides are TGCGCCAGCAGTAAAGGGAGCTCGAACCAAGAGACCCAGTACTTC. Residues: CASSKGSSNQETQYF. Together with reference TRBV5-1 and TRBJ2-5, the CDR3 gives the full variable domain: KAGVTQTPRYLIKTRGQQVTLSCSPISGHRSVSWYQQTPGQGLQFLFEYFSETQRNKGNFPGRFSGRQFSNSRSEMNVSTLELGDSALYLCASSKGSSNQETQYFGPGTRLLVL.

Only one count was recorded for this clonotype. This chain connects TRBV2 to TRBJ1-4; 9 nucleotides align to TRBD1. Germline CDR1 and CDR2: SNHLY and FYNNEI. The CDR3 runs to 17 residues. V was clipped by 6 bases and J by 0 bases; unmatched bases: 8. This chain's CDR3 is CASRGTGPSATNEKLFF. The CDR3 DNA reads TGTGCCAGCAGGGGGACAGGGCCCTCTGCAACTAATGAAAAACTGTTTTTT.

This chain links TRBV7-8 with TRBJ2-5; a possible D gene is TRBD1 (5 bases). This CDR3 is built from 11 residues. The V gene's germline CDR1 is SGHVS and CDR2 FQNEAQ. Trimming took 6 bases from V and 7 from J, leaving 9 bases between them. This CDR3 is CASSSTGTQYF. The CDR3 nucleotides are TGTGCCAGCAGTTCTACAGGGACCCAGTACTTC.

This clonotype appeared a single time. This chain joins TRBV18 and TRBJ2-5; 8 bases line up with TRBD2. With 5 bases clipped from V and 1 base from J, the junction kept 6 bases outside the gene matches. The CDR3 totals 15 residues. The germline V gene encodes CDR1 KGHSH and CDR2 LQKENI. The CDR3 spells CASSSLAGIQETQYF. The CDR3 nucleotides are TGTGCCAGCTCATCCCTAGCGGGTATCCAAGAGACCCAGTACTTC. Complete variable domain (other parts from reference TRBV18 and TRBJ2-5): NAGVMQNPRHLVRRRGQEARLRCSPMKGHSHVYWYRQLPEEGLKFMVYLQKENIIDESGMPKERFSAEFPKEGPSILRIQQVVRGDSAAYFCASSSLAGIQETQYFGPGTRLLVL.